What follows describes a single T cell receptor (beta chain). Unsorted PBMC samples were amplified in replicate PCRs containing roughly 300 ng DNA, about 30,000 T cell genomes. Method: immunoSEQ multiplex PCR; TCRdb's copy keeps in-frame clones and lacks some. The sample contains approximately 500,000 clones, 81% of which appear only once. These data are taken from a study of shared clonotypes between healthy human individuals. Germline assignment: CDR1 SGHDT and CDR2 YYEEEE. Trimming cost V 3 bases and J 7 bases; bases outside gene matches: 13. The CDR3 length is 17 residues. The chain employs TRBV5-6 and TRBJ2-2, with 9 bases aligning to TRBD2. The source of this sequence is a woman between 40 and 55 years old in good health. Some clones in this sample may be carry-over from other donors' samples. Sample: PBMCs. The chain's CDR3 is CASSSTGDSGRIGELFF. For the CDR3, the DNA is TGTGCCAGCAGCTCCACCGGGGATAGCGGGAGAATCGGGGAGCTGTTTTTT.